The 11 T cell receptor beta chains reported below all come from one sample, sequenced in a study of blood T cell repertoires in COVID-19. The table came from immunoSEQ multiplex PCR; TCRdb's copy has only in-frame clones and leaves some out. The sample yields fewer than 150,000 clones, 65% to 85% seen once. Sequenced sample: peripheral blood. All receptors derive from a human donor in a cohort sampled during active COVID-19.

The chain links TRBV6-7 to TRBJ2-7; D remains ambiguous. TRBV6-7 is reported as an ORF; its role is uncertain. The V end lost 1 base, the J end lost 4 bases, and 5 bases lay between the germline ends. This CDR3 contains 12 residues. CDR3 coding DNA: TGTGCCAGCAGTTACTTGGAGTACGAGCAGTACTTC. It specifies CASSYLEYEQYF.

This chain links TRBV27 with TRBJ1-3; D call uncertain. Germline CDR1 reads MNHEY; CDR2 reads SMNVEV (reference sequence). The CDR3 consists of 14 residues. Trimming pared 5 bases from V and 0 bases from J, leaving 8 bases between. DNA for the CDR3: TGTGCCAGCAGTCCCCTAAGCTCTGGAAACACCATATATTTT. Amino acid sequence: CASSPLSSGNTIYF.

This clone was observed a handful of times. This chain's CDR3 is CASSLSLSYNSPLHF. CDR3 bases: TGTGCCAGCAGCTTGTCCCTCTCTTATAATTCACCCCTCCACTTT. This chain connects TRBV5-4 to TRBJ1-6; D gene ambiguous. CDR3 length: 15 residues. V was pared by 1 base and J by 4 bases, with 9 bases between. Germline V gene lookup returns CDR1 SGHNT and CDR2 YYREEE (reference sequence).

The V and J genes are TRBV27 and TRBJ1-2, with TRBD1 matching 10 bases. Per the germline V gene, CDR1 is MNHEY and CDR2 is SMNVEV (reference sequence). The CDR3 length is 14 residues. V was pared by 6 bases and J by 4 bases, with 5 bases of the junction left unmatched. The CDR3 bases are TGTGCCAGCAGGCTCGGGACAGGGGTCTATGGCTACACCTTC. Amino acid sequence: CASRLGTGVYGYTF.

The CDR3, as DNA: TGTGCCAGCAGTCAGAACAGGGTGACCGGGGAGCTGTTTTTT. Translation: CASSQNRVTGELFF. The V gene is TRBV7-9, the J gene TRBJ2-2, with D maybe TRBD1 (6 bases). The CDR3 has 14 residues. CDR1 and CDR2 from the germline V gene are SEHNR and FQNEAQ (reference sequence). The V end lost 6 bases, the J end lost 5 bases, and 13 bases lay between the germline ends.

This clone was recorded a few times. The chain is built from TRBV29-1 and TRBJ1-2; D gene uncertain. CDR3 size: 11 residues. V lost 0 bases and J 6 bases, leaving 5 bases between the germline ends. Germline values: CDR1 SQVTM, CDR2 ANQGSEA. CDR3 bases: TGCAGCGTTGAAGATCTTGATGGCTACACCTTC. It encodes CSVEDLDGYTF.

This clone was detected only once. This chain connects TRBV10-3 to TRBJ1-1; the match to TRBD1 covers 7 bases. The CDR3 has 14 amino acids. The V segment lost 6 bases and the J segment 1 base; nucleotides outside the gene matches: 5. CDR1 and CDR2 from the germline V gene are ENHRY and SYGVKD. In DNA form, the CDR3 reads TGTGCCATCAGGCGGACAGGAGGGAACACTGAAGCTTTCTTT. Encoded protein: CAIRRTGGNTEAFF.

This clone was seen once. The V call is TRBV7-2, the J call TRBJ2-7; the D gene is possibly TRBD1 (6 bases). Deletions cut 1 base from V and 6 bases from J, with 13 bases between. Germline V lookup: CDR1 SGHTA, CDR2 FQGNSA. The CDR3 totals 14 residues. The CDR3 loop reads CASSLEGHHPEQYF. CDR3 nucleotide sequence: TGTGCCAGCAGCTTAGAGGGACACCACCCCGAGCAGTACTTC.

The chain couples TRBV6-5 to TRBJ2-2; the D gene is possibly TRBD2 (5 bases). CDR1 and CDR2 from the germline V gene are MNHEY and SVGAGI. CDR3 length equals 14 residues. The V end lost 7 bases, the J end lost 5 bases, and 14 bases lay between the germline ends. CDR3 loop: CASKSGMQTGELFF. The CDR3 DNA follows: TGTGCCAGCAAATCGGGGATGCAGACCGGGGAGCTGTTTTTT.

The chain couples TRBV2 to TRBJ1-5; D unresolved. Germline assignment: CDR1 SNHLY and CDR2 FYNNEI. Trimming stripped 6 bases from V and 2 bases from J, with 14 bases between. The CDR3 is 15 residues long. The CDR3 here is CASRGRASGNQPQHF. CDR3 nucleotide sequence: TGTGCCAGCAGGGGGAGGGCATCGGGCAATCAGCCCCAGCATTTT.

J is TRBJ1-6 and V is TRBV9; D remains ambiguous. V gave up 0 bases and J gave up 0 bases, with 4 bases separating them. From germline, CDR1 is SGDLS and CDR2 YYNGEE. CDR3 length equals 15 residues. The chain's CDR3 is CASSVGSSYNSPLHF. DNA of the CDR3: TGTGCCAGCAGCGTAGGGAGCTCCTATAATTCACCCCTCCACTTT.